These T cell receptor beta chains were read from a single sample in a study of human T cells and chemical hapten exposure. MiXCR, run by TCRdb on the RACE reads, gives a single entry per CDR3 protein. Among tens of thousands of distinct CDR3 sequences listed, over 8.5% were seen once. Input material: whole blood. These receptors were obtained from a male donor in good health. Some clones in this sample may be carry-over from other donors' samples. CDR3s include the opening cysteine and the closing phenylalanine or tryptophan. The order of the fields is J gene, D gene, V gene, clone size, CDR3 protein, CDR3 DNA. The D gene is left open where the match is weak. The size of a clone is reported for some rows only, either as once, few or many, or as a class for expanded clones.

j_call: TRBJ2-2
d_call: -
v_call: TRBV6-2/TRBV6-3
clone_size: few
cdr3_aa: CASSYLQDTGELFF
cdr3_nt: TGTGCCAGCAGTTACCTACAGGACACCGGGGAGCTGTTTTTT

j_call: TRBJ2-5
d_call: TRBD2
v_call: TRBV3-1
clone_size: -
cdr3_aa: CASSQDRTSARGETQYF
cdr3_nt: TGTGCCAGCAGCCAAGATCGGACTAGCGCGAGGGGTGAGACCCAGTACTTC

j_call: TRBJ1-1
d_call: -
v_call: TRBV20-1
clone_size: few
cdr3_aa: CSARAGATTEAFF
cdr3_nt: TGCAGTGCTAGAGCCGGGGCGACCACTGAAGCTTTCTTT

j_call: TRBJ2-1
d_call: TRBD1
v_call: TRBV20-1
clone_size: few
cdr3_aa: CSARGWDRGSLGEQFF
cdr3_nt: TGCAGTGCTAGAGGTTGGGACAGGGGTTCCCTGGGCGAGCAGTTCTTC

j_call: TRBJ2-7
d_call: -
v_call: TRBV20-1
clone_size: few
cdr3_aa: CSAPGPGPHYEQYF
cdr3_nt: TGCAGTGCCCCTGGACCGGGGCCCCACTACGAGCAGTACTTC

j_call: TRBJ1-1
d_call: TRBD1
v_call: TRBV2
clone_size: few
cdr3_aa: CASRITTGNEAFF
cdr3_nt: TGTGCCAGCAGGATAACGACAGGGAATGAAGCTTTCTTT

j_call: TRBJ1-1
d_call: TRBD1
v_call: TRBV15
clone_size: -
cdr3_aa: CATSAPGQGSPEAFF
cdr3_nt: TGTGCCACCAGCGCTCCGGGACAGGGATCGCCTGAAGCTTTCTTT

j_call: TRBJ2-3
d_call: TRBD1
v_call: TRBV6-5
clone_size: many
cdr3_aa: CASSPGTDPTDTQYF
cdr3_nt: TGTGCCAGCAGCCCCGGGACAGACCCCACAGATACGCAGTATTTT

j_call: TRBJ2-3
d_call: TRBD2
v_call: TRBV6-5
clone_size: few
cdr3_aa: CASSYSGLAGADTQYF
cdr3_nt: TGTGCCAGCAGTTACTCGGGACTAGCGGGGGCAGATACGCAGTATTTT

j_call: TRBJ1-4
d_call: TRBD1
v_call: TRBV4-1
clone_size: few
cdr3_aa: CASSRRTGDPTNEKLFF
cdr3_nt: TGCGCCAGCAGCCGTAGGACAGGGGACCCAACTAATGAAAAACTGTTTTTT

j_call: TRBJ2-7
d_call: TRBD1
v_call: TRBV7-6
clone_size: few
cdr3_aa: CASSMDRADEQYF
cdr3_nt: TGTGCCAGCAGTATGGACAGGGCTGATGAGCAGTACTTC

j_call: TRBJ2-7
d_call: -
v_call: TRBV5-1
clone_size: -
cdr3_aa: CASSKQGLERASSYEQYF
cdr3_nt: TGCGCCAGCAGCAAACAGGGTTTGGAGCGGGCGAGCTCCTACGAGCAGTACTTC

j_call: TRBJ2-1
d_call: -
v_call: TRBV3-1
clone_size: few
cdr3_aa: CASSSDNAPNSYNEQFF
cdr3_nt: TGTGCCAGCAGCTCTGACAATGCGCCTAACTCCTACAATGAGCAGTTCTTC

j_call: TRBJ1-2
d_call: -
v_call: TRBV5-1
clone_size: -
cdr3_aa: CASSLAGEFNYGYTF
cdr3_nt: TGCGCCAGCAGCTTGGCAGGAGAATTTAACTATGGCTACACCTTC

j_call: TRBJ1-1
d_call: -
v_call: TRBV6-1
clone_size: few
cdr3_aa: CASPAPGENTEAFF
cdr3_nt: TGTGCCAGCCCCGCTCCGGGGGAGAACACTGAAGCTTTCTTT

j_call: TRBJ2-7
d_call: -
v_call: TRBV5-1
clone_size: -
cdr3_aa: CASSFGPDAYEQYF
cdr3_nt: TGCGCCAGCAGCTTCGGCCCAGACGCCTACGAGCAGTACTTC

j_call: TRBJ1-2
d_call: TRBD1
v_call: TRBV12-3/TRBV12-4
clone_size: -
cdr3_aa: CASILGQEGYGYTF
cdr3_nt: TGTGCCAGCATCCTAGGACAGGAAGGGTATGGCTACACCTTC

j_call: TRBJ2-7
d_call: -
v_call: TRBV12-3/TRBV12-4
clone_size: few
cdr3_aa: CASSLEGGRSYEQYF
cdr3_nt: TGTGCCAGCAGTTTAGAAGGGGGAAGGAGCTACGAGCAGTACTTC

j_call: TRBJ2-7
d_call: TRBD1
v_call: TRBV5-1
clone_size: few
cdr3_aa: CASSLATARGNEQYF
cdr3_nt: TGCGCCAGCAGCTTGGCCACGGCCAGGGGGAACGAGCAGTACTTC

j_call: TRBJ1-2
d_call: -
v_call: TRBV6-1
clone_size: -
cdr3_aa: CASNPGLVDGYTF
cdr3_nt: TGTGCCAGCAACCCGGGACTTGTGGATGGCTACACCTTC

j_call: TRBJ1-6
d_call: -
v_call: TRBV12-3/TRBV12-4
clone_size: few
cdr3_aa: CASSWGADSPLHF
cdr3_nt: TGTGCCAGCAGTTGGGGGGCGGACTCACCCCTCCACTTT